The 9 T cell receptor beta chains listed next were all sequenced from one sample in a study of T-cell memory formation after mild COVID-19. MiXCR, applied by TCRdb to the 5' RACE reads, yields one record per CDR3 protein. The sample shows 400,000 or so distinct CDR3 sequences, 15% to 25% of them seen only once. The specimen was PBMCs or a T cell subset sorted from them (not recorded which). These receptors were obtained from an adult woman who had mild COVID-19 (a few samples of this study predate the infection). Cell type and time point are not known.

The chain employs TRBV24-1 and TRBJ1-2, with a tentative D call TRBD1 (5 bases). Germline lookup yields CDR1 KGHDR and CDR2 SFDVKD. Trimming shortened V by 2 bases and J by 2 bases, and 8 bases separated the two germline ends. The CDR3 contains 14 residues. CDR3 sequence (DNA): TGTGCCACCAGTGATTCGGGGGGAAACTATGGCTACACCTTC. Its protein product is CATSDSGGNYGYTF.

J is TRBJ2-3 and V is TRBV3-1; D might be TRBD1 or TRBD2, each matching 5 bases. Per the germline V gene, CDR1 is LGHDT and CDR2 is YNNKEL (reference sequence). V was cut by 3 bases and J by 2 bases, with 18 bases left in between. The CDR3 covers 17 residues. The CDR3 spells CASSHPTGPGSTDTQYF. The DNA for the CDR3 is TGTGCCAGCAGCCACCCGACGGGGCCGGGGTCCACAGATACGCAGTATTTT.

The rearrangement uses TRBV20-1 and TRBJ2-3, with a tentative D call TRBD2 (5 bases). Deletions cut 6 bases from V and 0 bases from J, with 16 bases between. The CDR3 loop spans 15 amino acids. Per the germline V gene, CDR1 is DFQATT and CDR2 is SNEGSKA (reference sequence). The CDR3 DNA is TGCAGTGCGACAACTAAGCGGAGGAGCACAGATACGCAGTATTTT. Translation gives CSATTKRRSTDTQYF.

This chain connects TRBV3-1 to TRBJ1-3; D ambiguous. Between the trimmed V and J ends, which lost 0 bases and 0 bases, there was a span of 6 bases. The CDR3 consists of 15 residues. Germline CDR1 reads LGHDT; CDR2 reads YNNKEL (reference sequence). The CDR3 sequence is CASSQDRDSGNTIYF. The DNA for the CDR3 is TGTGCCAGCAGCCAAGACAGAGACTCTGGAAACACCATATATTTT.

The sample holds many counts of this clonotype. The CDR3, as DNA: TGTGCCAGCAGTTACGACACTAGGGCTGAAGCTTTCTTT. Translating gives CASSYDTRAEAFF. V gene TRBV12-3 or TRBV12-4 combines with J gene TRBJ1-1; D call uncertain. V was clipped by 4 bases and J by 6 bases, with 12 bases between them. The CDR3 is 13 residues long.

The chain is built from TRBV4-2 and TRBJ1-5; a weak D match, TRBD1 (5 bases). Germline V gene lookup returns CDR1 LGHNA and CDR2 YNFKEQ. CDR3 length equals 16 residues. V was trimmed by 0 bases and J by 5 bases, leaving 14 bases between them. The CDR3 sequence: CASSQDSYGGDQPQHF. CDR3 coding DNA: TGTGCCAGCAGCCAAGATAGTTACGGGGGTGATCAGCCCCAGCATTTT.

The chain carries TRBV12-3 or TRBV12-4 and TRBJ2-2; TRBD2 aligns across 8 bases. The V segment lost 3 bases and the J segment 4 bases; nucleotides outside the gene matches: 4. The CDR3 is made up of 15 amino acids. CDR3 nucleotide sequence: TGTGCCAGCAGTTTGCAGCTAGCGGGCACCGGGGAGCTGTTTTTT. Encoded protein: CASSLQLAGTGELFF.

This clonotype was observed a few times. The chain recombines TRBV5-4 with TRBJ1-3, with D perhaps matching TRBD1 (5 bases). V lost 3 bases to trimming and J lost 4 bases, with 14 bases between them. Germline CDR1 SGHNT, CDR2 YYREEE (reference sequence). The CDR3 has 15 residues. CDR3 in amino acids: CASSSFGGLGNTIYF. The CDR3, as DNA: TGTGCCAGCAGCTCCTTCGGGGGACTCGGAAACACCATATATTTT.

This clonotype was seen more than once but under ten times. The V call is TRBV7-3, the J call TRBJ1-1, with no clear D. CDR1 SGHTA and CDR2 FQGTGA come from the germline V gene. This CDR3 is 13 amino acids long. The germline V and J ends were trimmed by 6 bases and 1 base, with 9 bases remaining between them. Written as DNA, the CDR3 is TGTGCCAGCAGGGCCGGAGGGAACACTGAAGCTTTCTTT. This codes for CASRAGGNTEAFF. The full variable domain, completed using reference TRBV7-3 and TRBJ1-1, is GAGVSQTPSNKVTEKGKYVELRCDPISGHTALYWYRQSLGQGPEFLIYFQGTGAADDSGLPNDRFFAVRPEGSVSTLKIQRTERGDSAVYLCASRAGGNTEAFFGQGTRLTVV.